Below, 14 T cell receptor beta chains from the same sample are listed, as sequenced in a study of immune evolution from preneoplasia to lung adenocarcinoma. This table comes from immunoSEQ multiplex PCR, and its TCRdb copy is limited to in-frame clones, with some not included. Of several thousand clones listed, approximately 83% are singletons. Sequenced material: FFPE atypical adenomatous hyperplasia tissue from the lung. Subset reported: atypical adenomatous hyperplasia (AAH), lung preneoplasia. Every receptor here comes from a person aged 70 to 80 with lung adenocarcinoma.

The chain couples TRBV5-1 to TRBJ2-1; TRBD1 matches at 7 bases. The CDR3 runs 13 residues. Trimming took 7 bases from V and 3 from J; bases not matched to a gene: 4. CDR1 is SGHRS, CDR2 YFSETQ, per germline. The CDR3 sequence is CASHRDSYNEQFF. Here the CDR3 DNA reads TGCGCCAGCCACCGGGACAGCTACAATGAGCAGTTCTTC. Based on the CDR3 plus reference TRBV5-1 and TRBJ2-1, the full variable domain is KAGVTQTPRYLIKTRGQQVTLSCSPISGHRSVSWYQQTPGQGLQFLFEYFSETQRNKGNFPGRFSGRQFSNSRSEMNVSTLELGDSALYLCASHRDSYNEQFFGPGTRLTVL.

The CDR3 here is CASSPRDREYGNQPQHF. Written as DNA, the CDR3 is TGCGCCAGCAGCCCTAGGGACAGGGAATACGGCAATCAGCCCCAGCATTTT. The chain recombines TRBV4-1 with TRBJ1-5; 9 bases are shared with TRBD1. With 4 bases clipped from V and 2 bases from J, the junction kept 9 bases outside the gene matches. CDR1 and CDR2 (germline): MGHRA, YSYEKL. CDR3 length: 17 amino acids.

This clone was found once. The V gene is TRBV7-9, the J gene TRBJ1-1; unclear D gene. V was shortened by 5 bases and J by 5 bases, with 9 bases between the two germline ends. Germline V lookup: CDR1 SEHNR, CDR2 FQNEAQ (reference sequence). CDR3 length: 12 residues. CDR3 residues: CASSAPPTEAFF. The CDR3 DNA sequence: TGTGCCAGCAGCGCCCCCCCGACTGAAGCTTTCTTT.

The V gene is TRBV6-1, the J gene TRBJ2-7, with 9 bases identical to TRBD1. The J segment lost 1 base and the V segment lost 5 bases, leaving 6 bases of the junction unmatched. Germline V CDR1 and CDR2: MNHNS, SASEGT. The CDR3 covers 15 residues. The CDR3 coding sequence is TGTGCCAGCAGTCTCTCCGGGACAGGGTCCTACGAGCAGTACTTC. This gives the protein CASSLSGTGSYEQYF.

The V call is TRBV7-2, the J call TRBJ2-2; no clear D gene. V was cut by 1 base and J by 0 bases, with 9 bases left in between. CDR3 length: 16 residues. Germline values: CDR1 SGHTA, CDR2 FQGNSA. CDR3 DNA: TGTGCCAGCAGCTTAGTAAGCACCTCGAACACCGGGGAGCTGTTTTTT. Its translation: CASSLVSTSNTGELFF.

The chain recombines TRBV19 with TRBJ2-5; 10 bases map to TRBD2. In germline, CDR1 is LNHDA, CDR2 SQIVND (reference sequence). This CDR3 has 16 residues. Trimming at V came to 3 bases and at J to 3 bases, leaving 7 bases not matched to a gene. CDR3 in DNA: TGTGCCAGTAGTATGACCCTAGCGGGAGTGGAAGAGACCCAGTACTTC. As protein: CASSMTLAGVEETQYF.

V gene TRBV6-5 combines with J gene TRBJ2-1; no reliable D call. V was shortened by 4 bases and J by 16 bases, with 17 bases between the two germline ends. In germline, CDR1 is MNHEY, CDR2 SVGAGI. The CDR3 sequence is 12 residues long. In DNA form, the CDR3 reads TGTGCCAGCAGTTCGGTCGGGTCCTATCCATTCTTC. Its translation: CASSSVGSYPFF.

The genes are TRBV30 and TRBJ1-1; D remains unclear. V shed 5 bases and J shed 3 bases, with 13 bases lying between them. The CDR3 length is 13 residues. CDR1 GTSNPN and CDR2 SVGIG come from the germline V gene (reference sequence). The CDR3 coding sequence is TGTGCCTGGGAAGGGTGGGTAGACACTGAAGCTTTCTTT. It is translated as CAWEGWVDTEAFF. Supplemented by reference TRBV30 and TRBJ1-1, the full variable domain reads SQTIHQWPATLVQPVGSPLSLECTVEGTSNPNLYWYRQAAGRGLQLLFYSVGIGQISSEVPQNLSASRPQDRQFILSSKKLLLSDSGFYLCAWEGWVDTEAFFGQGTRLTVV.

The chain links TRBV28 to TRBJ1-2; no definite D call. Germline CDR1 MDHEN, CDR2 SYDVKM. This CDR3 comprises 13 residues. Trimming removed 3 bases from V and 7 bases from J, with 12 bases in between. CDR3 in amino acids: CASSFTAVGGYTF. The CDR3 coding sequence is TGTGCCAGCAGTTTCACGGCAGTCGGTGGCTACACCTTC.

The table lists this clone with a few counts. This chain uses TRBV6-5 with TRBJ2-7; 7 bases are a match to TRBD2. Germline CDR1 MNHEY, CDR2 SVGAGI. The CDR3 runs to 13 residues. The V and J ends lost 5 bases and 2 bases, in that order; junction bases with no gene match: 3. The CDR3 DNA follows: TGTGCCAGCAGTGCTAGCGGACCCTACGAGCAGTACTTC. Residues: CASSASGPYEQYF.

The J gene is TRBJ1-1, the V gene TRBV29-1; D perhaps matches TRBD1 (6 bases). CDR1 and CDR2 from the germline V gene are SQVTM and ANQGSEA. V dropped 7 bases and J dropped 4 bases, with 13 bases sitting between them. The CDR3 covers 12 residues. The CDR3 protein is CSGSGGLTEAFF. The CDR3, as DNA: TGCAGCGGCTCGGGGGGGCTCACTGAAGCTTTCTTT.

The CDR3 reads CSVEGGNTIYF. Here the CDR3 DNA reads TGCAGCGTTGAGGGTGGAAACACCATATATTTT. The chain carries TRBV29-1 and TRBJ1-3; D ambiguous. Trimming stripped 3 bases from V and 3 bases from J, with 3 bases between. Per germline, CDR1 SQVTM and CDR2 ANQGSEA. This CDR3 region has 11 residues.

V is TRBV7-2 and J is TRBJ2-7; 10 positions match TRBD2. Germline V gives CDR1 SGHTA, CDR2 FQGNSA. The CDR3 consists of 15 residues. V shed 0 bases, J shed 7 bases, and the junction held 6 bases outside the gene matches. The CDR3 nucleotides read TGTGCCAGCAGCTTAGCGGTTATAGCGGGGGGTGAGCAGTACTTC. It codes for CASSLAVIAGGEQYF.

This clone was recorded once. V usage is TRBV13 and J usage is TRBJ2-7; TRBD2 matches 7 bases. The CDR3 is made up of 14 amino acids. CDR1 and CDR2 from the germline V gene are PRHDT and FYEKMQ (reference sequence). V lost 5 bases and J lost 7; bases outside the gene matches: 11. CDR3 nucleotide sequence: TGTGCCAGCAGCAAGCGGGAAGCTAGGGGAGAGCAGTACTTC. Translation: CASSKREARGEQYF.